This is a list of T cell receptor beta chains from one sample in a study of cytomegalovirus exposure and HLA in healthy donors. Assay used: immunoSEQ multiplex PCR; TCRdb lists only in-frame clones, some missing. The sample has about 67,000 clones, 68% seen once. Sequencing was carried out using PBMCs. The receptor set was obtained from a woman in her 30s in good health and CMV-seronegative. CDR3s include the opening cysteine and the closing phenylalanine or tryptophan. The order of the fields is clone size, V gene, D gene, J gene, CDR3 protein, CDR3 DNA. D genes are given only for firm matches. Size is stated for part of the rows, as once, few or many counts, or as a class when the clone is expanded.

.	TRBV28	.	TRBJ1-1	CASSPTPWGRLDTEAFF	TGTGCCAGCAGCCCAACCCCATGGGGGCGTCTGGACACTGAAGCTTTCTTT
.	TRBV6-5	.	TRBJ2-1	CATSPRNNEQFF	TGTGCCACATCCCCGAGAAACAATGAGCAGTTCTTC
.	TRBV15	TRBD1	TRBJ2-3	CATSINRGTADTQYF	TGTGCCACCAGCATAAACAGGGGGACGGCAGATACGCAGTATTTT
.	TRBV5-5	TRBD2	TRBJ2-1	CASSPTSVSYNEQFF	TGTGCCAGCAGCCCCACTAGCGTGTCCTACAATGAGCAGTTCTTC
.	TRBV19	TRBD2	TRBJ2-5	CASSDRDYARTQYF	TGTGCCAGTAGTGACCGGGACTATGCTCGGACCCAGTACTTC
once	TRBV27	.	TRBJ1-1	CASSLSINGREAFF	TGTGCCAGCAGTTTATCAATCAACGGGAGAGAAGCTTTCTTT
few	TRBV6-5	.	TRBJ1-3	CASSYSGGAGNTIYF	TGTGCCAGCAGTTACTCGGGAGGGGCTGGAAACACCATATATTTT
.	TRBV11-3	TRBD2	TRBJ2-7	CASSLGPRTSGYEQYF	TGTGCCAGCAGCTTAGGGCCCCGGACTAGCGGCTACGAGCAGTACTTC
.	TRBV11-2	TRBD2	TRBJ2-5	CASSLVGSSGAAEQETQYF	TGTGCCAGCAGCTTAGTGGGTTCTAGCGGGGCCGCTGAGCAAGAGACCCAGTACTTC
.	TRBV25-1	TRBD1	TRBJ2-3	CASSEWTTGDRPDTQYF	TGTGCCAGCAGTGAATGGACGACAGGGGATAGGCCAGATACGCAGTATTTT
.	TRBV7-9	TRBD1	TRBJ2-7	CASSQDGDSYEQYF	TGCGCCAGCAGCCAAGATGGGGACAGCTACGAGCAGTACTTC
.	TRBV11-3	.	TRBJ1-1	CASSFSGRNTEAFF	TGTGCCAGCAGCTTCTCCGGGAGGAACACTGAAGCTTTCTTT
once	TRBV6-5	.	TRBJ1-2	CASSLLGQVNGYTF	TGTGCCAGCAGTCTCCTAGGACAAGTTAATGGCTACACCTTC
.	TRBV19	.	TRBJ1-5	CASSLRDIYSNQPQHF	TGTGCCAGTAGTCTCCGGGACATCTATAGCAATCAGCCCCAGCATTTT
.	TRBV30	.	TRBJ1-2	CAWSSGGPGYTF	TGTGCCTGGAGTTCAGGAGGGCCTGGCTACACCTTC
.	TRBV23-1	TRBD1	TRBJ1-1	CASRDRVDTEAFF	TGCGCCAGCAGGGACAGGGTGGACACTGAAGCTTTCTTT
.	TRBV2	.	TRBJ1-1	CASSEQGSNTEAFF	TGTGCCAGCAGTGAACAGGGGTCGAACACTGAAGCTTTCTTT
.	TRBV4-1	TRBD2	TRBJ2-7	CASSQISGGGYEQYF	TGCGCCAGCAGCCAAATTAGCGGGGGCGGTTACGAGCAGTACTTC
.	TRBV5-1	.	TRBJ1-4	CASSSGDEKLFF	TGCGCCAGCAGCTCGGGGGACGAAAAACTGTTTTTT
.	TRBV2	.	TRBJ1-3	CASAGAGNTIYF	TGTGCCAGCGCGGGGGCTGGAAACACCATATATTTT
.	TRBV6-6	.	TRBJ1-1	CASSYTPTEPEAFF	TGTGCCAGCAGTTACACCCCGACAGAACCTGAAGCTTTCTTT
.	TRBV6-1	TRBD1	TRBJ1-2	CASSGTGLGVGYTF	TGTGCCAGCAGTGGGACAGGGCTGGGAGTTGGCTACACCTTC
.	TRBV28	TRBD2	TRBJ2-3	CASGFTGGADTQYF	TGTGCCAGCGGATTTACGGGGGGGGCAGATACGCAGTATTTT
.	TRBV13	.	TRBJ2-7	CASSSEGGSNEQYF	TGTGCCAGCAGCTCCGAGGGTGGGAGTAACGAGCAGTACTTC
.	TRBV7-6	.	TRBJ2-1	CASSSFDEQFF	TGTGCCAGCAGCTCCTTCGATGAGCAGTTCTTC
.	TRBV7-9	.	TRBJ2-5	CASSPPGLEEETQYF	TGTGCCAGCAGCCCGCCCGGACTGGAAGAAGAGACCCAGTACTTC
.	TRBV9	.	TRBJ1-4	CASSVDGGYSEKLFF	TGTGCCAGCAGCGTAGATGGAGGGTACAGTGAAAAACTGTTTTTT
once	TRBV27	.	TRBJ2-1	CASSLRGGRSYNEQFF	TGTGCCAGCAGTTTAAGAGGGGGTCGCTCCTACAATGAGCAGTTCTTC
.	TRBV5-1	TRBD1	TRBJ2-7	CASSTSGTGYEQYF	TGCGCCAGCAGCACCTCCGGGACAGGCTACGAGCAGTACTTC
.	TRBV11-2	.	TRBJ2-1	CASSLGAPIQQQFF	TGTGCCAGCAGCTTAGGTGCCCCGATACAACAGCAGTTCTTC
.	TRBV10-3	.	TRBJ2-1	CAIRGGRDEQFF	TGTGCCATCAGGGGGGGGCGGGATGAGCAGTTCTTC
.	TRBV19	TRBD1	TRBJ2-3	CASSLGQAPDTQYF	TGTGCCAGTAGTCTAGGACAGGCCCCAGATACGCAGTATTTT
.	TRBV11-3	.	TRBJ1-1	CASSRERNTEAFF	TGTGCCAGCAGCAGGGAGAGGAACACTGAAGCTTTCTTT
.	TRBV29-1	.	TRBJ2-6	CSPKGASGANVLTF	TGCAGCCCCAAAGGGGCCTCTGGGGCCAACGTCCTGACTTTC
.	TRBV29-1	.	TRBJ1-1	CSVSQGMNTEAFF	TGCAGCGTGTCACAGGGAATGAACACTGAAGCTTTCTTT
.	TRBV11-3	.	TRBJ1-1	CASSPRGMVDTEAFF	TGTGCCAGCAGCCCTAGGGGCATGGTAGACACTGAAGCTTTCTTT
.	TRBV9	.	TRBJ2-2	CASSVPVWGGYTGELFF	TGTGCCAGCAGCGTGCCGGTGTGGGGAGGATACACCGGGGAGCTGTTTTTT
.	TRBV6-5	TRBD2	TRBJ2-3	CASSSGLAVRADTQYF	TGTGCCAGCAGTTCTGGACTAGCAGTCAGGGCAGATACGCAGTATTTT
.	TRBV4-3	.	TRBJ1-5	CASGQDPVGNGNQPQHF	TGCGCCAGCGGCCAAGACCCCGTGGGCAACGGCAATCAGCCCCAGCATTTT
few	TRBV20-1	.	TRBJ1-2	CSARQGLGYTF	TGCAGTGCTCGGCAGGGACTTGGCTACACCTTC
once	TRBV6-6	TRBD1	TRBJ1-2	CASSYDRDRGGYTF	TGTGCCAGCAGTTACGACCGGGACAGGGGCGGCTACACCTTC
.	TRBV19	TRBD2	TRBJ2-1	CASSPTSGNEQFF	TGTGCCAGTAGTCCAACTAGCGGAAATGAGCAGTTCTTC